This is a list of T cell receptor beta chains from one sample in a study of cytomegalovirus exposure and HLA in healthy donors. The protocol was immunoSEQ multiplex PCR, while the TCRdb copy is restricted to in-frame clones and leaves out a portion. The table lists 65,000 to 95,000 clones, around four fifths of them singletons, with 2.5% in the top ten. Sequencing was done on a sample of PBMCs. The origin of the receptors is a male donor in good health and CMV-seropositive. Both conserved end residues are part of each CDR3. D genes are given only for firm matches. A clone size is listed for some rows: how often the clone was seen (once, few, many), or a class if it is expanded.

j_call clone_size d_call v_call cdr3_aa cdr3_nt
TRBJ2-1 . . TRBV6-1 CASRTDRASYNEQFF TGTGCCAGCAGGACGGACAGAGCCTCCTACAATGAGCAGTTCTTC
TRBJ2-1 once TRBD2 TRBV9 CASSPTLATGSEQFF TGTGCCAGCAGCCCGACACTAGCGACCGGTAGTGAGCAGTTCTTC
TRBJ1-1 . . TRBV6-5 CASSYSGGGLTEAFF TGTGCCAGCAGTTACTCGGGCGGCGGGCTCACTGAAGCTTTCTTT
TRBJ1-3 . . TRBV10-3 CAISEYRGLGNTIYF TGTGCCATCAGTGAGTACCGCGGCCTCGGAAACACCATATATTTT
TRBJ2-2 . . TRBV4-2 CASSQARGGSDTGELFF TGTGCCAGCAGCCAGGCTAGGGGCGGCTCCGACACCGGGGAGCTGTTTTTT
TRBJ1-1 few . TRBV20-1 CSARPRGEAFF TGCAGTGCTAGGCCCAGAGGTGAAGCTTTCTTT
TRBJ2-1 . TRBD2 TRBV7-6 CASSLVGLAGGPGGEQFF TGTGCCAGCAGCCTAGTCGGACTAGCGGGAGGGCCGGGTGGGGAGCAGTTCTTC
TRBJ2-7 . TRBD2 TRBV9 CASSVDDSGRTLVYEQYF TGTGCCAGCAGCGTAGATGATAGCGGGAGGACCCTAGTCTACGAGCAGTACTTC
TRBJ1-2 . . TRBV7-2 CASSSPPSTGESSYGYTF TGTGCCAGCAGCTCCCCCCCCTCGACAGGAGAGTCCTCCTATGGCTACACCTTC
TRBJ2-4 . TRBD2 TRBV5-4 CASSLSGKQYF TGTGCCAGCAGCCTTAGCGGGAAGCAGTACTTC
TRBJ2-3 once TRBD2 TRBV14 CASSHRLAGSTDTQYF TGTGCCAGCAGCCACCGGCTAGCGGGAAGCACAGATACGCAGTATTTT
TRBJ1-3 . . TRBV14 CASSQELPGSGNTIYF TGTGCCAGCAGCCAAGAGCTTCCAGGGTCTGGAAACACCATATATTTT
TRBJ2-7 . . TRBV7-2 CASSQTTYEQYF TGTGCCAGCAGCCAGACTACTTACGAGCAGTACTTC
TRBJ2-7 . TRBD1 TRBV5-1 CASSADRVSAEQYF TGCGCCAGCAGCGCGGACAGGGTGTCAGCCGAGCAGTACTTC
TRBJ2-5 . TRBD1 TRBV7-2 CASRGLRTGVETQYF TGTGCCAGCAGAGGTCTCCGGACAGGGGTGGAGACCCAGTACTTC
TRBJ2-5 . . TRBV28 CASSGSGETQYF TGTGCCAGCAGCGGGTCCGGGGAGACCCAGTACTTC
TRBJ1-1 . . TRBV7-9 CASSYSGDQEAFF TGTGCCAGCAGCTACTCAGGTGATCAAGAAGCTTTCTTT
TRBJ2-1 . . TRBV14 CASRRGSYNEQFF TGTGCCAGCAGGAGAGGCTCCTACAATGAGCAGTTCTTC
TRBJ2-5 . . TRBV27 CASSLRVQETQYF TGTGCCAGCAGTTTACGGGTCCAAGAGACCCAGTACTTC
TRBJ1-5 . TRBD1 TRBV30 CAWSVGGQDQPQHF TGTGCCTGGAGTGTAGGAGGACAGGATCAGCCCCAGCATTTT
TRBJ2-7 . TRBD1 TRBV6-1 CASSESPGQGAYEQYF TGCGCCAGCAGTGAATCCCCAGGACAGGGGGCGTATGAGCAGTACTTC
TRBJ2-1 few TRBD1 TRBV6-5 CASSTGTDYNEQFF TGTGCCAGCAGCACCGGGACAGACTACAATGAGCAGTTCTTC
TRBJ2-3 . . TRBV5-1 CASSGEGRTTDTQYF TGCGCCAGCAGCGGAGAGGGAAGGACGACAGATACGCAGTATTTT
TRBJ2-7 . TRBD2 TRBV6-5 CASSYSLAGESEQYF TGTGCCAGCAGTTACTCACTAGCGGGAGAGAGCGAGCAGTACTTC
TRBJ2-7 few . TRBV5-4 CASSSDFYEQYF TGTGCCAGCAGTTCGGACTTCTACGAGCAGTACTTC
TRBJ2-2 . . TRBV27 CASSLRQVNTGELFF TGTGCCAGCAGTTTAAGACAAGTTAACACCGGGGAGCTGTTTTTT
TRBJ2-1 . . TRBV7-8 CASSLGEAHNEQFF TGTGCCAGCAGCTTAGGGGAGGCCCACAATGAGCAGTTCTTC
TRBJ2-1 few . TRBV7-9 CASSSQGPHEQFF TGTGCCAGCAGCTCACAGGGACCTCATGAGCAGTTCTTC
TRBJ1-1 few . TRBV27 CASSLWDMNTEAFF TGTGCCAGCAGTTTATGGGACATGAACACTGAAGCTTTCTTT
TRBJ2-5 few TRBD2 TRBV11-2 CASSPPGGVETQYF TGTGCCAGCAGCCCCCCGGGGGGAGTAGAGACCCAGTACTTC
TRBJ2-6 . . TRBV4-2 CASSGSGQGLSGANVLTF TGTGCCAGCAGCGGTAGTGGGCAGGGCCTTTCTGGGGCCAACGTCCTGACTTTC
TRBJ1-1 . . TRBV7-8 CASSLASRAGLAEAFF TGTGCCAGCAGCTTAGCCTCTCGAGCAGGGCTGGCTGAAGCTTTCTTT
TRBJ2-7 once TRBD2 TRBV27 CASSLAAGGSYEQYF TGTGCCAGCAGTTTGGCGGCGGGAGGATCCTACGAGCAGTACTTC
TRBJ2-1 . TRBD1 TRBV4-1 CASSHPSTGLNEQFF TGCGCCAGCAGCCACCCTTCGACAGGGTTGAATGAGCAGTTCTTC
TRBJ2-7 . . TRBV5-6 CASSFVTGIYEQYF TGTGCCAGCAGCTTTGTAACAGGGATCTACGAGCAGTACTTC
TRBJ1-1 . TRBD1 TRBV27 CASSFQGARRTEAFF TGTGCCAGCAGTTTCCAGGGGGCGCGTAGGACTGAAGCTTTCTTT
TRBJ1-2 . TRBD1 TRBV7-9 CASSFSDRKDGYTF TGTGCCAGCAGCTTCTCGGACAGGAAGGATGGCTACACCTTC
TRBJ1-4 . TRBD1 TRBV18 CASSPPDRGTTNEKLFF TGTGCCAGCTCACCACCCGACAGGGGAACAACTAATGAAAAACTGTTTTTT
TRBJ2-2 . . TRBV27 CASRVTVNTGELFF TGTGCCAGCAGGGTGACAGTGAACACCGGGGAGCTGTTTTTT
TRBJ1-2 few . TRBV5-5 CASSVQQGHYGYTF TGTGCCAGCAGCGTCCAACAGGGTCACTATGGCTACACCTTC
TRBJ2-1 . TRBD1 TRBV19 CASSRDREAEQFF TGTGCCAGTAGCCGGGACAGGGAGGCTGAGCAGTTCTTC
TRBJ2-1 . TRBD2 TRBV4-1 CASRGTSGRGDEQFF TGCGCCAGCAGAGGGACTAGCGGGAGAGGAGATGAGCAGTTCTTC
TRBJ2-6 . . TRBV2 CAILPVFSGANVLTF TGTGCCATCCTGCCTGTCTTTAGTGGGGCCAACGTCCTGACTTTC
TRBJ2-7 . TRBD1 TRBV28 CASSRGQAAYYEQYF TGTGCCAGCAGCAGGGGACAGGCTGCTTACTACGAGCAGTACTTC
TRBJ2-7 once TRBD2 TRBV28 CASSLAGGPLHEQYF TGTGCCAGCAGTCTAGCGGGAGGGCCATTACACGAGCAGTACTTC
TRBJ2-7 . TRBD1 TRBV6-1 CASRDDREFYF TGTGCCAGCAGGGATGACAGGGAATTTTACTTC
TRBJ2-6 . . TRBV9 CASSPSTGHSGANVLTF TGTGCCAGCAGCCCCAGTACAGGGCACTCTGGGGCCAACGTCCTGACTTTC
TRBJ1-1 few . TRBV6-1 CASSLAVNTEAFF TGTGCCAGCAGTTTGGCAGTGAACACTGAAGCTTTCTTT
TRBJ1-3 . TRBD1 TRBV7-2 CASSPGTGGQRRDTIYF TGTGCCAGCAGCCCAGGGACAGGGGGTCAACGGAGGGACACCATATATTTT